This T cell receptor beta chain appears in the sequencing data of a study of cytomegalovirus exposure and HLA in healthy donors. Regarding the study as a whole: Being productive about 87% or about 30% of the time was typical of most TCR beta V segments in an earlier analysis. The majority of CMV-associated TCR beta chains were reported as apparently HLA-restricted in a later analysis. Equally common other TCR beta chains were less clonally expanded than HLA-associated ones, a later analysis found. In a later analysis, TCR association rates varied by HLA locus: DRB1 most, HLA-C fewest.

Primers included in the PCR were 60 Vbeta and 13 Jbeta primers. Repertoires were generated with immunoSEQ multiplex PCR, while TCRdb's copy carries only in-frame clones and drops some. The table includes around 110,000 clones, roughly 79% detected once. The CDR3 is made up of 15 amino acids. Germline CDR1 MDHEN, CDR2 SYDVKM. V lost 6 bases and J lost 4, with 18 bases in between. With regard to this clone: Antigen specificity is unknown.

This sequence joins TRBV28 and TRBJ1-2, with D hard to call. Sequencing was carried out using PBMCs. This receptor was obtained from a woman aged 18-30 years in good health and CMV-seronegative. The CDR3 coding sequence is TGTGCCAGCAGAAAACCGGGCTCTGCGGGCTATGGCTACACCTTC. The encoded protein is CASRKPGSAGYGYTF.